This T cell receptor (beta chain) was recovered during a study of tumor-infiltrating lymphocytes in primary liver carcinoma. About the research overall: Treatment of the patients' primary liver carcinoma consisted of surgical resection. In every tissue type, samples returned a similar yield of roughly 3.5 to 7.13 million productive TCRbeta reads.

Germline DNA was also extracted, while the blood RNA originated from unsorted whole blood. Reverse transcription of about 500 ng total RNA with a constant-region primer produced TCR beta cDNA. ARM-PCR, slightly modified, supplied the TCR beta libraries through three nested multiplex PCR rounds. The first two PCR rounds, roughly 9 cycles each, used TRBV1-TRBV30 forward primers and a C-beta reverse primer. Using its own MiXCR run on the multiplex PCR reads, TCRdb lists one record per CDR3 protein. Of 310,000 or so distinct CDR3 sequences detected, roughly 60% appear once; the ten largest clones hold about a sixth. This clonotype was found many times. What it binds is not known. Per germline, CDR1 ENHRY and CDR2 SYGVKD. The CDR3 has 14 amino acids. V was pared by 3 bases and J by 6 bases, with 13 bases between. Overall study results and limits: Tumors had a top-250-clone fraction that was significantly higher than blood (p = 0.039).

The chain links TRBV10-3 to TRBJ2-3; maybe TRBD2 (6 bases). The sequenced material came from peripheral blood. The sequence was obtained from a woman aged 25 to 45 with primary liver carcinoma and hepatitis B virus infection. CDR3 coding DNA: TGTGCCATCAGTGAACACACTACTAGCGATACGCAGTATTTT. The encoded protein is CAISEHTTSDTQYF.